This TCR beta chain came from a study of regulatory dendritic cells for organ transplantation. Study-level results: Memory CD8+ clonal expansion seemed more limited with regulatory than mature dendritic cells. Naive T cells showed high diversity, memory cells less, memory CD8+ least. Among resting subsets, memory CD8+ cells contained the most alloreactive clonotypes. The authors noted considerable between-person heterogeneity in alloreactive memory CD8+ cells.

TCRdb's table, derived via immunoSEQ multiplex PCR, lists solely in-frame clones and lacks some. The sample comprises 26,000 or so clones, roughly four fifths of which are singletons, and about 0.095% rests with the top ten. The germline V gene encodes CDR1 SNHLY and CDR2 FYNNEI. V was shortened by 7 bases and J by 4 bases, with 13 bases between the two germline ends. The CDR3 runs to 13 residues. Regarding this clone: Its specificity is not known.

Sample: naive CD4+ T cells from blood. The subset denotes: CD45RA+ naive T cells. The rearrangement uses TRBV2 and TRBJ1-2, with D perhaps matching TRBD1 (6 bases). The sequence was obtained from a human donor in good health. The CDR3 is CASTWTEAYGYTF. For the CDR3, the DNA is TGTGCCAGCACCTGGACAGAAGCCTATGGCTACACCTTC.